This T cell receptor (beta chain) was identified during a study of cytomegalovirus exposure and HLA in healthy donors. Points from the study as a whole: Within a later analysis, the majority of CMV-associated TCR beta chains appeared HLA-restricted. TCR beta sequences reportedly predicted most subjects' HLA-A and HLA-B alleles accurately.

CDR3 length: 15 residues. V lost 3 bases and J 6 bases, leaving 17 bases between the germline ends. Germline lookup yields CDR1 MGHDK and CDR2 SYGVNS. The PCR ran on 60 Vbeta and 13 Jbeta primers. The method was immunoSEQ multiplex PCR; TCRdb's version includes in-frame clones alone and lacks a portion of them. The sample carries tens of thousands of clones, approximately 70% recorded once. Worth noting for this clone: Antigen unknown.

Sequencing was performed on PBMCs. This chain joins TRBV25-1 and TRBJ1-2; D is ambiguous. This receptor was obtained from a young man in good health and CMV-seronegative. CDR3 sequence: CASSDEWERAHGYTF. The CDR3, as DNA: TGTGCCAGCAGTGACGAATGGGAGAGGGCCCATGGCTACACCTTC.